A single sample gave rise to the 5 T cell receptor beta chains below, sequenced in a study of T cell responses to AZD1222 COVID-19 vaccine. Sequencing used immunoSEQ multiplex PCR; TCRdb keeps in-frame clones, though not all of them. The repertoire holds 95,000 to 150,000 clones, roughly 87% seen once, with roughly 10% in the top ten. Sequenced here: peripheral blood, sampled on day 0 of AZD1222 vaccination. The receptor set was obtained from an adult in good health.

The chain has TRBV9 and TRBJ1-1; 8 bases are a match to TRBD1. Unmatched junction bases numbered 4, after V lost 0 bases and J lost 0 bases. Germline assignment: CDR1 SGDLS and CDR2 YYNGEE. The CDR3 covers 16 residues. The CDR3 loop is CASSVDAGGLNTEAFF. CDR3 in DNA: TGTGCCAGCAGCGTAGATGCAGGGGGCTTGAACACTGAAGCTTTCTTT.

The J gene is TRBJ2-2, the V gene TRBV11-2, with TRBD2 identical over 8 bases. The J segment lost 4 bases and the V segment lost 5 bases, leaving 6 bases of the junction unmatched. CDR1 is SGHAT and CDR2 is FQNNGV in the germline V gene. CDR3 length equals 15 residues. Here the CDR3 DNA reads TGTGCCAGCAGCCCCGGGACTAGTATCACCGGGGAGCTGTTTTTT. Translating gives CASSPGTSITGELFF.

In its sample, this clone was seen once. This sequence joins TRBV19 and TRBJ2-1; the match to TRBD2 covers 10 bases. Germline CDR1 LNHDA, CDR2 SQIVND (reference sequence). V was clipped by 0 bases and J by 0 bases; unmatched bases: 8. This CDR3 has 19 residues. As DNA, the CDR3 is TGTGCCAGTAGTATAGATAGGCTAGCGGGAGAAAGCTCCTACAATGAGCAGTTCTTC. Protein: CASSIDRLAGESSYNEQFF.

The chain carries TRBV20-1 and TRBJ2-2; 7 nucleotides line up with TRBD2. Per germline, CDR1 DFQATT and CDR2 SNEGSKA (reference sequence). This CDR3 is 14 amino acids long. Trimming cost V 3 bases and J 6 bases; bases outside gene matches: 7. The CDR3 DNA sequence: TGCAGTGCTAGTCACGCGGGGGTCGCCGGGGAGCTGTTTTTT. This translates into CSASHAGVAGELFF.

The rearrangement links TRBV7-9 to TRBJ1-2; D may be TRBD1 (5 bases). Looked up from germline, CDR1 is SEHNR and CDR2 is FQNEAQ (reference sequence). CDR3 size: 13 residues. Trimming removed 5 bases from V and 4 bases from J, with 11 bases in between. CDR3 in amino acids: CASSAGRAYGYTF. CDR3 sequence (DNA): TGTGCCAGCAGCGCGGGACGGGCCTATGGCTACACCTTC.